What follows are 20 T cell receptor beta chains derived from one specimen sequenced in a study of T cell responses to AZD1222 COVID-19 vaccine (TCRdb year 2021). The time point label on this specimen signifies: about 28 days (+/-7) after the second vaccine dose. Libraries were prepared through the immunoSEQ multiplex PCR assay. TCRdb re-hosts the immuneACCESS table, in-frame sequences only. Its copies lack some clones; in the studies checked, an unresolved V gene accounts for under half of them, and the cause for the rest is not known. Present in this sample are approximately 150,000 clones, approximately 91% of which were seen just once. Over 1% of the sample goes to the ten largest clones. Sequencing was performed on peripheral blood, taken 28 days after the second AZD1222 dose. All receptors come from an adult who received the AZD1222 COVID-19 vaccine.

This clone was counted only a few times. The chain combines TRBV7-6 with TRBJ2-7; 9 bases are a match to TRBD2. This CDR3 has 15 residues. Germline assignment: CDR1 SGHVS and CDR2 FNYEAQ. Trimming took 2 bases from V and 3 from J; bases not matched to a gene: 5. The CDR3, as DNA: TGTGCCAGCAGCTTAAGGCTAGCGGGATTCTACGAGCAGTACTTC. This codes for CASSLRLAGFYEQYF. Filled out from reference TRBV7-6 and TRBJ2-7, the complete variable domain reads GAGVSQSPRYKVTKRGQDVALRCDPISGHVSLYWYRQALGQGPEFLTYFNYEAQQDKSGLPNDRFSAERPEGSISTLTIQRTEQRDSAMYRCASSLRLAGFYEQYFGPGTRLTVT.

This clone was recorded once. The genes are TRBV28 and TRBJ1-2; tentative D call: TRBD1 (6 bases). Germline CDR1 reads MDHEN; CDR2 reads SYDVKM. The CDR3 runs to 17 residues. Trimming pared 1 base from V and 2 bases from J, leaving 17 bases between. The CDR3, as DNA: TGTGCCAGCAGTTTATTATCCCAGGGGTGGAGGAACTATGGCTACACCTTC. This encodes CASSLLSQGWRNYGYTF.

The V and J genes are TRBV20-1 and TRBJ2-7; the match to TRBD2 covers 11 bases. Trimming took 3 bases from V and 5 from J; bases not matched to a gene: 9. Germline values: CDR1 DFQATT, CDR2 SNEGSKA (reference sequence). There are 15 residues in the CDR3. CDR3 sequence (DNA): TGCAGTGCTAGTGCACTAGCGGGAGTAACGGACGAGCAGTACTTC. Its translation is CSASALAGVTDEQYF.

The chain uses TRBV7-9 and TRBJ2-5; 9 nucleotides align to TRBD1. This CDR3 has 16 residues. Unmatched junction bases numbered 7, after V lost 5 bases and J lost 0 bases. Germline values: CDR1 SEHNR, CDR2 FQNEAQ (reference sequence). The CDR3 sequence is CASSEGQGTHQETQYF. CDR3 DNA sequence: TGTGCCAGCAGCGAAGGACAGGGGACCCACCAAGAGACCCAGTACTTC.

This rearrangement joins TRBV3-1 (or the pseudogene TRBV3-2) to TRBJ1-2, with 7 bases identical to TRBD1. Germline assignment: CDR1 LGHDT and CDR2 YNNKEL (reference sequence). This CDR3 is built from 15 residues. V was pared by 4 bases and J by 8 bases, with 13 bases of the junction left unmatched. CDR3 sequence (DNA): TGTGCCAGCAGCCGACGACAGGGCGACGCGGACGGCTACACCTTC. This encodes CASSRRQGDADGYTF.

The chain couples TRBV11-1 to TRBJ2-5, with 9 bases fitting TRBD1. Trimming at V came to 6 bases and at J to 4 bases, leaving 12 bases not matched to a gene. Per the germline V gene, CDR1 is SGHAT and CDR2 is FQDESV (reference sequence). This CDR3 is 16 amino acids long. The CDR3 DNA sequence: TGTGCCAGCAGTTCCCCGGGACAGGGAATCGGAGAGACCCAGTACTTC. It specifies CASSSPGQGIGETQYF.

The chain uses TRBV7-2 and TRBJ1-5; 7 nucleotides line up with TRBD1. This CDR3 is 13 amino acids long. Germline V lookup: CDR1 SGHTA, CDR2 FQGNSA. Trimming removed 5 bases from V and 4 bases from J; junction bases left unmatched: 2. CDR3 in DNA: TGTGCCAGCAGCCCGGACAGGAATCAGCCCCAGCATTTT. Translated, it gives CASSPDRNQPQHF.

The CDR3 bases are TGTGCCAGCAGTTTAACTCTGCGGTCGGGACAGGGCCGATATACGCAGTATTTT. Amino acids: CASSLTLRSGQGRYTQYF. V usage is TRBV28 and J usage is TRBJ2-3; 9 bases align to TRBD1. The V gene end was trimmed by 2 bases and the J gene end by 7 bases; junction bases not matched to a gene: 16. This CDR3 has 18 residues. Germline CDR1 MDHEN, CDR2 SYDVKM.

This clone was recorded once. The rearrangement joins TRBV19 to TRBJ1-5, with a tentative D call TRBD1 (5 bases). The V end lost 9 bases, the J end lost 4 bases, and 16 bases lay between the germline ends. The CDR3 loop spans 14 amino acids. Germline loops: CDR1 LNHDA, CDR2 SQIVND (reference sequence). CDR3 nucleotides: TGTGCCAGCTGCATCGACAGAACTAATCAGCCCCAGCATTTT. This sequence encodes CASCIDRTNQPQHF.

The chain combines TRBV5-1 with TRBJ2-2; 9 nucleotides match TRBD1. The CDR3 runs to 14 residues. Trimming cost V 2 bases and J 6 bases; bases outside gene matches: 2. Germline values: CDR1 SGHRS, CDR2 YFSETQ. The CDR3 region has the DNA TGCGCCAGCAGCTTTACAGGGGGCTCCGGGGAGCTGTTTTTT. It codes for CASSFTGGSGELFF. The full variable domain, in which reference TRBV5-1 and TRBJ2-2 provide the parts outside the CDR3, is KAGVTQTPRYLIKTRGQQVTLSCSPISGHRSVSWYQQTPGQGLQFLFEYFSETQRNKGNFPGRFSGRQFSNSRSEMNVSTLELGDSALYLCASSFTGGSGELFFGEGSRLTVL.

The chain carries TRBV5-8 and TRBJ1-5; a weak D match, TRBD1 (5 bases). Trimming stripped 0 bases from V and 6 bases from J, with 13 bases between. Germline V lookup: CDR1 SGHTS, CDR2 YDEGEE. CDR3 size: 15 residues. The CDR3 sequence is CASSLGSGPGQPQHF. CDR3 nucleotide sequence: TGTGCCAGCAGCTTGGGGTCAGGGCCGGGTCAGCCCCAGCATTTT.

In this sample, this clone turned up once. The gene calls are TRBV6-6 and TRBJ1-2, with 9 bases that match TRBD1. Germline V lookup: CDR1 MNHNY, CDR2 SVGAGI (reference sequence). The CDR3 is 13 amino acids. The V gene end was trimmed by 2 bases and the J gene end by 8 bases; junction bases not matched to a gene: 3. The CDR3 region is CASSYDRGAGYTF. In nucleotides, the CDR3 is TGTGCCAGCAGTTACGACAGGGGGGCAGGCTACACCTTC.

The chain couples TRBV7-9 to TRBJ2-1, with 11 bases lining up with TRBD2. There are 14 residues in the CDR3. Unmatched junction bases numbered 7, after V lost 8 bases and J lost 7 bases. The germline V gene encodes CDR1 SEHNR and CDR2 FQNEAQ (reference sequence). CDR3 protein: CASRSGRAKNEQFF. The CDR3 bases are TGTGCCAGCCGTAGCGGGAGGGCGAAAAATGAGCAGTTCTTC.

The V and J genes are TRBV12-5 and TRBJ1-1; no definite D call. Trimming cost V 3 bases and J 6 bases, with 5 bases left between them. The germline V gene has CDR1 LGHNT and CDR2 FRNRAP. The CDR3 totals 11 residues. CDR3 region: CASGFGAEAFF. The CDR3, as DNA: TGTGCTAGTGGTTTCGGCGCTGAAGCTTTCTTT.

The chain links TRBV9 to TRBJ1-2; TRBD1 matches 8 bases. The CDR3 is 13 residues long. The V gene's germline CDR1 is SGDLS and CDR2 YYNGEE. V shed 4 bases and J 7 bases; nucleotides not matched to a gene: 6. The CDR3 loop reads CASSPTGVPGYTF. The CDR3 DNA is TGTGCCAGCAGCCCGACAGGGGTCCCTGGCTACACCTTC.

This chain connects TRBV29-1 to TRBJ1-1, with 9 bases fitting TRBD1. This CDR3 spans 13 amino acids. CDR1 SQVTM and CDR2 ANQGSEA come from the germline V gene. Trimming at V came to 7 bases and at J to 1 base, leaving 4 bases not matched to a gene. CDR3 region: CSAATGGNTEAFF. CDR3 DNA: TGCAGCGCAGCGACAGGGGGGAACACTGAAGCTTTCTTT.

This clone has only a few counts. The chain links TRBV10-3 to TRBJ1-5; D remains ambiguous. Trimming left V 7 bases short and J 1 base short, with 8 bases between. The CDR3 spans 13 residues. Germline CDR1 and CDR2: ENHRY and SYGVKD. CDR3 region: CAIKGASNQPQHF. The DNA for the CDR3 is TGTGCCATCAAAGGCGCCAGCAATCAGCCCCAGCATTTT.

This clone was recorded only once. The V call is TRBV11-2, the J call TRBJ2-5; D remains unclear. The V and J ends lost 0 bases and 3 bases respectively, with 17 bases between them. The CDR3 has 17 amino acids. CDR1 is SGHAT, CDR2 FQNNGV, per germline. CDR3 coding DNA: TGTGCCAGCAGCTTAGACGGCTTCCGGGCCAATAAAGAGACCCAGTACTTC. It is translated as CASSLDGFRANKETQYF.

The rearrangement links TRBV15 to TRBJ2-7; TRBD1 matches at 9 bases. Germline CDR1 is LNHNV and CDR2 is YYDKDF (reference sequence). V shed 3 bases, J shed 5 bases, and the junction held 8 bases outside the gene matches. This CDR3 is built from 15 residues. CDR3 in DNA: TGTGCCACCAGCAGCCACAGGGGGCGCATTGACGAGCAGTACTTC. Translation: CATSSHRGRIDEQYF.

This clone came up once. The CDR3 loop reads CASSYDGGPGRPQHF. CDR3 DNA: TGTGCCAGCAGTTACGACGGGGGCCCGGGGCGACCCCAGCATTTT. The rearrangement links TRBV6-2 or TRBV6-3 to TRBJ1-5, with a possible D match to TRBD1 (6 bases). Trimming stripped 2 bases from V and 10 bases from J, with 18 bases between. This CDR3 is built from 15 residues. The germline V gene has CDR1 MNHEY and CDR2 SVGEGT.